The T cell receptor beta chain described here comes from a study of neoadjuvant anti-PD-1 for oral cavity cancer (dated by TCRdb to the early 2020s). Regarding the research as a whole: Patients mostly received three to four biweekly doses of nivolumab at 3 mg/kg before curative-intent surgical resection. Patients without progression received a fourth nivolumab dose around day 43 and underwent definitive surgical resection on days 50-56. Under RECIST 1.1, patients with complete response, partial response or stable disease were classed as responders, and patients with progression were classed as non-responders. The parent correlative cohort had more than 10 patients and a response rate of 30% to 35%.

Findings and caveats that apply to the study as a whole: Only a few patients per response group were included in the TCR analyses, and the authors called for validation in larger cohorts. A higher pretreatment blood Treg/Th17 ratio correlated with both higher pretreatment blood TCRbeta clonality and lower post-treatment tumor TCRbeta clonality. After neoadjuvant nivolumab, significantly higher T cell clonality (Gini index) was found within PBMCs in non-responders than in responders.

PBMC libraries used mostly approximately 450 ng of input genomic DNA for deep sequencing, with six replicates per sample. TCRbeta libraries were prepared with the immunoSEQ hsTCRbeta kit according to the manufacturer's instructions. The finished libraries were brought together in one pool at 3 nM, which was then read using an Illumina NovaSeq 6000 S4 flow cell. In the source study's methods: Raw data preprocessing and quality control were performed with the immunoSEQ Analyzer. The analysis was restricted to productive rearrangements, with each unique CDR3 amino acid sequence defining a clonotype. Repertoire clonality was estimated as the Gini-Simpson index, which was calculated using the R package tcR. Gini indices were compared with Student's t test, and associations with tumor size change were assessed by Pearson correlation. Drawn from immuneACCESS, this table holds only the in-frame rearrangements with V and J called that TCRdb kept. Clones are partly lost; checked studies trace under half to an unresolved V gene and leave the rest unexplained. Clone size and V and J calls were adopted from that table, with D and trimming inferred from the DNA. Here the sample has tens of thousands of clones; approximately 80% occur a single time. The ten largest clones capture approximately 5% of the sample.

This specimen's time point label, per the study, means: after neoadjuvant nivolumab, at surgical resection. The patients had newly diagnosed stage II-IVA oral cavity squamous cell carcinoma and had not received any prior systemic or radiation treatment. The cohort was made up of patients with locally advanced, HPV-negative oral cavity squamous cell carcinoma. Peripheral blood mononuclear cells were analyzed directly, without maintenance or expansion in culture. Samples came from a longitudinal correlative study of a single-arm phase II trial of neoadjuvant nivolumab in oral cavity squamous cell carcinoma. Subject-matched pre- and post-treatment PBMCs and tumors from three responders and three non-responders were subjected to genomic DNA-based TCRbeta sequencing. Peripheral blood mononuclear cells were collected before nivolumab treatment and again after treatment, at the time of surgery. The Maxwell RSC DNA from Cells kit was used to extract genomic DNA from PBMCs.

Of note for this clone: This receptor's antigen is unknown. It has no much larger one-base neighbor in the sample; base qualities were not kept.

CDR1 and CDR2, looked up from the germline V gene (reference sequence), are LNHNV and YYDKDF. Measured from the cysteine to the phenylalanine, the CDR3 is 10 residues long. Only the CDR3 DNA is retained, 30 bases long and in frame from the first base. The trim is 6 bases for V and 9 bases for J, with a gap of 6 bases between the germline ends. The sequence was obtained from a person aged 40 to 85 with oral cavity squamous cell carcinoma. Sequencing was performed on PBMCs, taken after nivolumab (anti-PD-1) treatment. The chain joins TRBV15 to TRBJ1-5, with the D gene not confidently named. Here is the DNA: TGTGCCACCAGAGGAGCGCCCCAGCATTTT. Protein translation: CATRGAPQHF. The entire variable domain, with the stretches around the CDR3 drawn from the reference TRBV15 and TRBJ1-5 proteins, is DAMVIQNPRYQVTQFGKPVTLSCSQTLNHNVMYWYQQKSSQAPKLLFHYYDKDFNNEADTPDNFQSRRPNTSFCFLDIRSPGLGDTAMYLCATRGAPQHFGDGTRLSIL.